This passage covers 16 T cell receptor beta chains from one sample sequenced in a study of spatial heterogeneity in lung cancer. TCRdb called the 5' RACE reads again in MiXCR, with one record for every CDR3 protein. The table shows 7,500 to 9,000 distinct CDR3 sequences, with approximately 8% occurring only once. The time point denotes: sample taken at primary tumor resection. Whole RNA, which was extracted from tumor, nontumor lung tissue or frozen PBMC, was sequenced without any cell sorting. The material was PBMCs, obtained at surgery. All receptors come from a female donor with early-stage non-small cell lung cancer.

This clonotype was detected ten times or more. The chain uses TRBV12-3 or TRBV12-4 and TRBJ1-2; D gene uncertain. V dropped 6 bases and J dropped 3 bases, with 11 bases sitting between them. The CDR3 is made up of 13 amino acids. CDR3 amino acids: CASRGPNHYGYTF. In DNA, the CDR3 is TGTGCCAGCAGGGGCCCTAACCACTATGGCTACACCTTC.

This clonotype rates as large. The rearrangement links TRBV15 to TRBJ2-7; TRBD1 matches 9 bases. With 1 base clipped from V and 5 bases from J, the junction kept 6 bases outside the gene matches. The CDR3 covers 15 residues. CDR1 is LNHNV and CDR2 is YYDKDF in the germline V gene (reference sequence). This chain's CDR3 is CATSRGQGDLDEQYF. The DNA for the CDR3 is TGTGCCACCAGCAGAGGACAGGGGGATTTGGACGAGCAGTACTTC. The full variable domain, in which reference TRBV15 and TRBJ2-7 provide the parts outside the CDR3, is DAMVIQNPRYQVTQFGKPVTLSCSQTLNHNVMYWYQQKSSQAPKLLFHYYDKDFNNEADTPDNFQSRRPNTSFCFLDIRSPGLGDTAMYLCATSRGQGDLDEQYFGPGTRLTVT.

This clonotype is medium-sized within its sample. The rearrangement links TRBV4-2 to TRBJ2-1, with TRBD2 as a possible D gene (6 bases). V dropped 1 base and J dropped 4 bases, with 14 bases sitting between them. The CDR3 runs to 16 residues. Germline CDR1 reads LGHNA; CDR2 reads YNFKEQ. Written as DNA, the CDR3 is TGTGCCAGCAGCCAAGCGGGGAGGACCCGATACAATGAGCAGTTCTTC. Translating gives CASSQAGRTRYNEQFF.

This clonotype was observed many times. The chain joins TRBV28 to TRBJ1-4, with 7 bases that match TRBD1. The germline V gene encodes CDR1 MDHEN and CDR2 SYDVKM. This CDR3 is built from 15 residues. V shed 5 bases and J 0 bases; nucleotides not matched to a gene: 3. CDR3 region: CASSRQGATNEKLFF. The CDR3 nucleotides are TGTGCCAGCAGTCGACAGGGTGCAACTAATGAAAAACTGTTTTTT.

This clonotype has a count of ten or more. The chain has TRBV19 and TRBJ1-5, with D possibly matching TRBD1 (6 bases). CDR1 is LNHDA and CDR2 is SQIVND in the germline V gene (reference sequence). There are 15 residues in the CDR3. Trimming pared 8 bases from V and 0 bases from J, leaving 14 bases between. The CDR3 DNA reads as TGTGCCAGTGTGGAGGGGGAATATAGCAATCAGCCCCAGCATTTT. It translates to CASVEGEYSNQPQHF.

V usage is TRBV5-5 and J usage is TRBJ2-7; a weak D match, TRBD2 (5 bases). The V end lost 0 bases, the J end lost 3 bases, and 13 bases lay between the germline ends. This CDR3 region has 15 residues. Germline V lookup: CDR1 SGHKS, CDR2 YYEKEE (reference sequence). The CDR3 sequence is CASSLEAGVHYEQYF. CDR3 sequence (DNA): TGTGCCAGCAGCTTGGAGGCCGGGGTTCACTACGAGCAGTACTTC.

This clonotype has only a few counts. This sequence joins TRBV20-1 and TRBJ1-1; D ambiguous. CDR3 length: 12 residues. CDR1 and CDR2 (germline): DFQATT, SNEGSKA (reference sequence). The V gene lost 3 bases and the J gene lost 1 base, with 6 bases spanning the gap. CDR3 in DNA: TGCAGTGCTAGGTTGCCGAACACTGAAGCTTTCTTT. Translating it yields CSARLPNTEAFF.

The chain joins TRBV29-1 to TRBJ2-3; the D is unclear. V was trimmed by 4 bases and J by 4 bases, leaving 9 bases between them. The germline gives CDR1 SQVTM, CDR2 ANQGSEA. The length of the CDR3 is 12 residues. CDR3 in DNA: TGCAGCGTTGTGTCTGAATCAGATACGCAGTATTTT. Residues: CSVVSESDTQYF.

This clonotype was recorded many times. The chain recombines TRBV7-2 with TRBJ2-2, with D possibly matching TRBD2 (6 bases). With 1 base removed from V and 1 base from J, the gap between germline ends came to 10 bases. The length of the CDR3 is 16 residues. The germline gives CDR1 SGHTA, CDR2 FQGNSA. For the CDR3, the DNA is TGTGCCAGCAGCTTAGTCCTTAGCGGGAACACCGGGGAGCTGTTTTTT. Translation gives CASSLVLSGNTGELFF.

This clonotype was seen a handful of times. J is TRBJ2-5 and V is TRBV9; D gene uncertain. V lost 0 bases and J lost 2, with 11 bases in between. Germline loops: CDR1 SGDLS, CDR2 YYNGEE. CDR3 length equals 15 residues. The CDR3 region is CASSVGGRLQETQYF. The CDR3 region has the DNA TGTGCCAGCAGCGTAGGTGGCAGGCTGCAAGAGACCCAGTACTTC.

This clonotype was counted ten times or more. The V gene is TRBV6-2 or TRBV6-3, the J gene TRBJ1-5; 8 bases match TRBD1. This CDR3 has 13 amino acids. Trimming removed 5 bases from V and 5 bases from J; junction bases left unmatched: 2. Per germline, CDR1 MNHEY and CDR2 SVGEGT. Here the CDR3 DNA reads TGTGCCAGCAGTAAACAGGGGGATCAGCCCCAGCATTTT. Its translation is CASSKQGDQPQHF.

This clonotype was observed many times. The rearrangement joins TRBV3-1 to TRBJ2-2, with 9 bases identical to TRBD2. V lost 4 bases, J lost 6 bases, and 15 bases stayed unmatched. Germline-derived CDR1 and CDR2 are LGHDT and YNNKEL (reference sequence). The CDR3 loop spans 18 amino acids. Here the CDR3 reads CASSPVGASGILSGELFF. CDR3 sequence (DNA): TGTGCCAGCAGCCCAGTCGGCGCTAGCGGGATCCTTTCCGGGGAGCTGTTTTTT.

This clonotype was observed a handful of times. The chain combines TRBV6-1 with TRBJ2-3, with D perhaps assigned TRBD1 or TRBD2 (5 bases each). Looked up from germline, CDR1 is MNHNS and CDR2 is SASEGT. This CDR3 has 16 amino acids. Deletions cut 2 bases from V and 1 base from J, with 13 bases between. DNA for the CDR3: TGTGCCAGCAGTGAACCCCCGGGGACCGGCACAGATACGCAGTATTTT. As protein: CASSEPPGTGTDTQYF.

In this sample, this clonotype turned up many times. The gene calls are TRBV7-2 and TRBJ2-1; no definite D call. The V end lost 1 base, the J end lost 9 bases, and 7 bases lay between the germline ends. The CDR3 extends over 12 amino acids. CDR1 is SGHTA and CDR2 is FQGNSA in the germline V gene. The CDR3 DNA reads as TGTGCCAGCAGCTTAGTGGGAAGTGAGCAGTTCTTC. It yields the protein CASSLVGSEQFF.

The CDR3 loop reads CASSEREDTQYF. The CDR3 bases are TGTGCCAGCAGTGAGCGGGAAGATACGCAGTATTTT. This rearrangement joins TRBV25-1 to TRBJ2-3; a possible D gene is TRBD2 (6 bases). Trimming took off 3 bases at V and 5 bases at J, with 6 bases between the two ends. The CDR3 is made up of 12 amino acids. Looked up from germline, CDR1 is MGHDK and CDR2 is SYGVNS.

In its sample, this clonotype was seen a few times. The rearrangement joins TRBV28 to TRBJ2-2; possibly TRBD1 for D (6 bases). Germline loops: CDR1 MDHEN, CDR2 SYDVKM. V was clipped by 5 bases and J by 1 base, with 11 bases between them. This CDR3 region has 15 residues. Here the CDR3 reads CASSPGTLNTGELFF. CDR3 DNA: TGTGCCAGCAGTCCCGGGACACTGAACACCGGGGAGCTGTTTTTT.